This TCR beta chain was found in a study of blood T cells in healthy people across ages. Isolation yielded PBMCs, at least 6.5 million per sample, in every case. The second PCR ran roughly 7 to 11 cycles with a sample-barcoded 5' primer and J-beta primers. Through a template-switch adaptor with 12 random nucleotides, each cDNA molecule received a tag. TCRdb re-called the 5' RACE reads through MiXCR, storing one row per CDR3 protein. Of about 1.1 million distinct CDR3 sequences detected, 30% to 40% appear once; the ten largest clones hold approximately 14%. The V and J ends lost 0 bases and 2 bases respectively, with 10 bases between them. The CDR3 runs to 15 residues.

Sequenced material: blood. This receptor was obtained from a man aged 18 to 29 in good health. This sequence joins TRBV12-3 or TRBV12-4 and TRBJ1-2; D may be TRBD1 (5 bases). This CDR3 is CASSLARAGNYGYTF. CDR3 nucleotides: TGTGCCAGCAGTTTAGCGAGGGCAGGGAACTATGGCTACACCTTC.